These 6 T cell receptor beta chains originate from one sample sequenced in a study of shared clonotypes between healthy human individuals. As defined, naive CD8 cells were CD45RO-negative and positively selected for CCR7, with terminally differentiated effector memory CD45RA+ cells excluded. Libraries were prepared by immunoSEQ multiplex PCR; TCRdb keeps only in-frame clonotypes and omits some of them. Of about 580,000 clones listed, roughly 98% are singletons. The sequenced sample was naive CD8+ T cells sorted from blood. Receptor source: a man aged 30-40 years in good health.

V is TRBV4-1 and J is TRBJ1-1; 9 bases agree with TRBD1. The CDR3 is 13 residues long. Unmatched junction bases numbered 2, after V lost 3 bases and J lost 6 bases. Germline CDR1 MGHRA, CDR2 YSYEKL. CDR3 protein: CASSHGTGPEAFF. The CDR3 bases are TGCGCCAGCAGCCATGGGACAGGGCCTGAAGCTTTCTTT.

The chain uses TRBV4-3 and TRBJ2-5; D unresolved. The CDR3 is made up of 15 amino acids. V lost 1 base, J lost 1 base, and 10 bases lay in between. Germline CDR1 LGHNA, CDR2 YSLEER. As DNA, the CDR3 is TGCGCCAGCAGCCAAGGGACCGCAACCCAAGAGACCCAGTACTTC. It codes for CASSQGTATQETQYF.

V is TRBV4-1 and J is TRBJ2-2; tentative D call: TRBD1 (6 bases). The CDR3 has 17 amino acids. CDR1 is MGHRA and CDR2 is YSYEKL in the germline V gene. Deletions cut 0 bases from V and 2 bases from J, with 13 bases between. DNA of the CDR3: TGCGCCAGCAGCCAAGAATTCGGGACACACAACACCGGGGAGCTGTTTTTT. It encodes CASSQEFGTHNTGELFF.

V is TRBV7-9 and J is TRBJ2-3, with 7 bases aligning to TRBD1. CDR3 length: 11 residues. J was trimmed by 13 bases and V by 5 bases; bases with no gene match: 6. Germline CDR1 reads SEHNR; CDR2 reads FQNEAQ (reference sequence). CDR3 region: CASSPDRAKYF. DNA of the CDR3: TGTGCCAGCAGCCCAGACAGGGCTAAGTATTTT.

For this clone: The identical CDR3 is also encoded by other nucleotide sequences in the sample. This CDR3 is CASSATGVYEQYF. In DNA form, the CDR3 reads TGTGCCAGTAGTGCCACAGGGGTTTACGAGCAGTACTTC. This chain joins TRBV19 and TRBJ2-7; 7 bases line up with TRBD1. Germline V gene lookup returns CDR1 LNHDA and CDR2 SQIVND (reference sequence). The CDR3 has 13 amino acids. V dropped 5 bases and J dropped 4; count of bases not matched to a gene: 5.

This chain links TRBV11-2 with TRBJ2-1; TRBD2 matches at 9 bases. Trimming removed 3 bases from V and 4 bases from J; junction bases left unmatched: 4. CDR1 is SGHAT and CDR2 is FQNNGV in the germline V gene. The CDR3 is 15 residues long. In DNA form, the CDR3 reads TGTGCCAGCAGCTTGACCCTAGCGGGGTACAATGAGCAGTTCTTC. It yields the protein CASSLTLAGYNEQFF. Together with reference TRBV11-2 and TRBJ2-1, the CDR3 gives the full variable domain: EAGVAQSPRYKIIEKRQSVAFWCNPISGHATLYWYQQILGQGPKLLIQFQNNGVVDDSQLPKDRFSAERLKGVDSTLKIQPAKLEDSAVYLCASSLTLAGYNEQFFGPGTRLTVL.